This is a list of T cell receptor beta chains from one sample in a study of cytomegalovirus exposure and HLA in healthy donors. Using immunoSEQ multiplex PCR, the repertoire was profiled, and TCRdb retains in-frame clones only, with some absent. The table records around 160,000 clones, 68% of them present only once. Sequencing was performed on PBMCs. The receptors were sampled from a woman aged 35 to 49 in good health and CMV-seropositive. Both conserved end residues are part of each CDR3. The order of the fields is V gene, J gene, clone size, D gene, CDR3 DNA, CDR3 protein. D genes are given only for firm matches. A clone size is listed for some rows: how often the clone was seen (once, few, many), or a class if it is expanded.

v_call: TRBV28; j_call: TRBJ2-3; clone_size: few; d_call: TRBD1; cdr3_nt: TGTGCCAGCATCCTGCCGCGGGACAGGGAGGCAGATACGCAGTATTTT; cdr3_aa: CASILPRDREADTQYF
v_call: TRBV28; j_call: TRBJ2-1; clone_size: .; d_call: TRBD2; cdr3_nt: TGTGCCAGCGGGTCGCCACGGACTAGCGGGAGCAATGAGCAGTTCTTC; cdr3_aa: CASGSPRTSGSNEQFF
v_call: TRBV19; j_call: TRBJ2-5; clone_size: .; d_call: TRBD2; cdr3_nt: TGTGCCAGTACTCGGGGGCGGGGGGTACAAGAGACCCAGTACTTC; cdr3_aa: CASTRGRGVQETQYF
v_call: TRBV7-2; j_call: TRBJ2-7; clone_size: few; d_call: TRBD2; cdr3_nt: TGTGCCAGCAGCTCTTTAGCGGGAGTCGTATACGAGCAGTACTTC; cdr3_aa: CASSSLAGVVYEQYF
v_call: TRBV21-1; j_call: TRBJ2-7; clone_size: .; d_call: .; cdr3_nt: TGCGCCAGCAGCAAAGTGTCGACTAGCGGGGGGGCCTATAGTCCCGAGCAGTACTTC; cdr3_aa: CASSKVSTSGGAYSPEQYF
v_call: TRBV28; j_call: TRBJ2-7; clone_size: .; d_call: .; cdr3_nt: TGTGCCAGCAGACGGGAGTTTACGACCTACGAGCAGTACTTC; cdr3_aa: CASRREFTTYEQYF
v_call: TRBV29-1; j_call: TRBJ2-3; clone_size: .; d_call: TRBD2; cdr3_nt: TGCAGCGTTGATAACCTCGCGGGAGCTAGCACAGATACGCAGTATTTT; cdr3_aa: CSVDNLAGASTDTQYF
v_call: TRBV6-1; j_call: TRBJ1-1; clone_size: once; d_call: .; cdr3_nt: TGTGCCAGCAGTGAAGCGGGGGGAGGAAACACTGAAGCTTTCTTT; cdr3_aa: CASSEAGGGNTEAFF
v_call: TRBV7-2; j_call: TRBJ2-5; clone_size: .; d_call: .; cdr3_nt: TGTGCCAGCAGCTTAGCGGGGGCTCAAGAGACCCAGTACTTC; cdr3_aa: CASSLAGAQETQYF
v_call: TRBV5-1; j_call: TRBJ2-1; clone_size: .; d_call: .; cdr3_nt: TGCGCCAGCAGCTTGGCGCAGTACAATGAGCAGTTCTTC; cdr3_aa: CASSLAQYNEQFF
v_call: TRBV28; j_call: TRBJ1-1; clone_size: .; d_call: .; cdr3_nt: TGTGCCAGCAGCCCCGAGCGGGGGGGGCACACTGAAGCTTTCTTT; cdr3_aa: CASSPERGGHTEAFF
v_call: TRBV7-6; j_call: TRBJ2-3; clone_size: .; d_call: .; cdr3_nt: TGTGCCAGCAGCTCAAAGCTGGGGAAGCGGCCGTGGGGGCAGTATTTT; cdr3_aa: CASSSKLGKRPWGQYF
v_call: TRBV7-9; j_call: TRBJ1-2; clone_size: .; d_call: .; cdr3_nt: TGTGCCAGCAGCAAGTACGGACAGAACTATGGCTACACCTTC; cdr3_aa: CASSKYGQNYGYTF
v_call: TRBV19; j_call: TRBJ1-5; clone_size: .; d_call: .; cdr3_nt: TGTGCCAGTAGTATCGGGAATCAGCCCCAGCATTTT; cdr3_aa: CASSIGNQPQHF
v_call: TRBV7-2; j_call: TRBJ2-3; clone_size: .; d_call: TRBD2; cdr3_nt: TGTGCCAGCAGCGCTAGCGGGGGCCCGAGCACAGATACGCAGTATTTT; cdr3_aa: CASSASGGPSTDTQYF
v_call: TRBV15; j_call: TRBJ2-3; clone_size: .; d_call: TRBD2; cdr3_nt: TGTGCCACCAGCAGCCCGGGACTAGCGGGAGTGTTGGGCACAGATACGCAGTATTTT; cdr3_aa: CATSSPGLAGVLGTDTQYF
v_call: TRBV6-5; j_call: TRBJ1-2; clone_size: .; d_call: TRBD1; cdr3_nt: TGTGCCAGCAGTCTACAGGGGGCAGGAGGCTACACCTTC; cdr3_aa: CASSLQGAGGYTF
v_call: TRBV29-1; j_call: TRBJ1-2; clone_size: .; d_call: TRBD1; cdr3_nt: TGCAGCGCTGGGGACAGGCAGAACTATGGATACACCTTC; cdr3_aa: CSAGDRQNYGYTF
v_call: TRBV6-6; j_call: TRBJ2-3; clone_size: .; d_call: .; cdr3_nt: TGTGCCAGCAGTTACCCCGGAGATACGCAGTATTTT; cdr3_aa: CASSYPGDTQYF
v_call: TRBV5-1; j_call: TRBJ1-1; clone_size: .; d_call: .; cdr3_nt: TGCGCCAGCAGCTCATCCGAGTTACCCACTGAAGCTTTCTTT; cdr3_aa: CASSSSELPTEAFF
v_call: TRBV7-2; j_call: TRBJ2-3; clone_size: few; d_call: TRBD1; cdr3_nt: TGTGCCAGCAGCTCCCCCCTAGGGACAGGGAATCCTAGCACAGATACGCAGTATTTT; cdr3_aa: CASSSPLGTGNPSTDTQYF
v_call: TRBV14; j_call: TRBJ1-2; clone_size: few; d_call: .; cdr3_nt: TGTGCCAGCGCCCCTCGGAGGGAAGGAGGCTACACCTTC; cdr3_aa: CASAPRREGGYTF
v_call: TRBV5-6; j_call: TRBJ2-7; clone_size: .; d_call: TRBD1; cdr3_nt: TGTGCCAGCAGCTTTCTACCCGGGACAGGGTCTAGAGCCCACGAGCAGTACTTC; cdr3_aa: CASSFLPGTGSRAHEQYF
v_call: TRBV2; j_call: TRBJ2-5; clone_size: .; d_call: TRBD2; cdr3_nt: TGTGCCAGCAGTGAAGCCTCGATCTATGGCGGGGGATTGCAAGAGACCCAGTACTTC; cdr3_aa: CASSEASIYGGGLQETQYF
v_call: TRBV5-1; j_call: TRBJ2-3; clone_size: once; d_call: TRBD2; cdr3_nt: TGCGCCAGCAGCTTGGCACTAGCGGCTAGCACAGATACGCAGTATTTT; cdr3_aa: CASSLALAASTDTQYF
v_call: TRBV18; j_call: TRBJ2-3; clone_size: once; d_call: .; cdr3_nt: TGTGCCAGCTCACCTATGGGAGGCATTAGCACAGATACGCAGTATTTT; cdr3_aa: CASSPMGGISTDTQYF
v_call: TRBV27; j_call: TRBJ2-6; clone_size: .; d_call: TRBD2; cdr3_nt: TGTGCCAGCAGTTTATCGAGGAGCGGGGGGCCCTTCTCTGGGGCCAACGTCCTGACTTTC; cdr3_aa: CASSLSRSGGPFSGANVLTF
v_call: TRBV27; j_call: TRBJ2-7; clone_size: .; d_call: .; cdr3_nt: TGTGCCAGCAGTGAGATGCCAGCGGCCACCTACGAGCAGTACTTC; cdr3_aa: CASSEMPAATYEQYF
v_call: TRBV5-8; j_call: TRBJ1-3; clone_size: .; d_call: .; cdr3_nt: TGTGCCAGCAGCTTGGGAGACATCTCTGGAAACACCATATATTTT; cdr3_aa: CASSLGDISGNTIYF
v_call: TRBV9; j_call: TRBJ1-2; clone_size: .; d_call: TRBD1; cdr3_nt: TGTGCCAGCAGCGAGACCCCGGACAGGGCCTACTATGGCTACACCTTC; cdr3_aa: CASSETPDRAYYGYTF
v_call: TRBV13; j_call: TRBJ2-3; clone_size: few; d_call: TRBD2; cdr3_nt: TGTGCCAGCAGCCAAGAGGGTAGCGGGAGGGCCCGGGCAGATACGCAGTATTTT; cdr3_aa: CASSQEGSGRARADTQYF
v_call: TRBV6-1; j_call: TRBJ2-7; clone_size: few; d_call: .; cdr3_nt: TGTGCCAGCAGGGGGACTCTCTACGAGCAGTACTTC; cdr3_aa: CASRGTLYEQYF
v_call: TRBV7-2; j_call: TRBJ1-1; clone_size: .; d_call: .; cdr3_nt: TGTGCCAGCAGCTTAGCCAGGGAGGACGAAGCTTTCTTT; cdr3_aa: CASSLAREDEAFF
v_call: TRBV7-2; j_call: TRBJ1-6; clone_size: .; d_call: .; cdr3_nt: TGTGCCAGCAGCTTAGTGGAGACAGCCTTTAATTCACCCCTCCACTTT; cdr3_aa: CASSLVETAFNSPLHF
v_call: TRBV4-3; j_call: TRBJ1-2; clone_size: .; d_call: TRBD1; cdr3_nt: TGCGCCAGCAGCCAAAGTCTCGGGACAGGCCGGGGGTACACCTTC; cdr3_aa: CASSQSLGTGRGYTF
v_call: TRBV7-3; j_call: TRBJ1-1; clone_size: few; d_call: TRBD1; cdr3_nt: TGTGCCAGCAGCTCCAGAGGGACAGGTTCTGAAGCTTTCTTT; cdr3_aa: CASSSRGTGSEAFF
v_call: TRBV10-3; j_call: TRBJ1-5; clone_size: .; d_call: .; cdr3_nt: TGTGCCATCAGTGGGGGGGTCAATCAGCCCCAGCATTTT; cdr3_aa: CAISGGVNQPQHF
v_call: TRBV19; j_call: TRBJ2-3; clone_size: .; d_call: TRBD1; cdr3_nt: TGTGCCAGTAGTCGACAGGGGACCACTAGCACAGATACGCAGTATTTT; cdr3_aa: CASSRQGTTSTDTQYF
v_call: TRBV5-1; j_call: TRBJ2-5; clone_size: .; d_call: .; cdr3_nt: TGCGCCAGCAGCCTCCAAGAGACCCAGTACTTC; cdr3_aa: CASSLQETQYF
v_call: TRBV4-1; j_call: TRBJ1-4; clone_size: .; d_call: .; cdr3_nt: TGCGCCAGCAGCCAGAGGGCCCTATCTAATGAAAAACTGTTTTTT; cdr3_aa: CASSQRALSNEKLFF
v_call: TRBV25-1; j_call: TRBJ1-3; clone_size: .; d_call: .; cdr3_nt: TGTGCCAGCAGTGAATCAGGGGCTGGAAACACCATATATTTT; cdr3_aa: CASSESGAGNTIYF
v_call: TRBV5-1; j_call: TRBJ2-5; clone_size: .; d_call: TRBD2; cdr3_nt: TGCGCCAGCAGTAACAGCGCTAGCGGGGGGGCGTTAGAGACCCAGTACTTC; cdr3_aa: CASSNSASGGALETQYF
v_call: TRBV10-1; j_call: TRBJ2-2; clone_size: .; d_call: .; cdr3_nt: TGCGCCAGGCTAGTGACCCCTCCCACCGGGGAGCTGTTTTTT; cdr3_aa: CARLVTPPTGELFF